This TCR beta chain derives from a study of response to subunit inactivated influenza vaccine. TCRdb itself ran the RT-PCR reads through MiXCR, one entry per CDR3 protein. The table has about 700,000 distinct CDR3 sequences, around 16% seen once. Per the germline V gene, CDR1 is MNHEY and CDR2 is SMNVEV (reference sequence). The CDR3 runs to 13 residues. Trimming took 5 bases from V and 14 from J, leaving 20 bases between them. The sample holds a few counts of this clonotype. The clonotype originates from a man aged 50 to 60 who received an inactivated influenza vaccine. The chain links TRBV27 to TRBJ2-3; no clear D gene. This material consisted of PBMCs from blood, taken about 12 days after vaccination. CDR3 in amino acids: CASSLVDRDGLYF. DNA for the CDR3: TGTGCCAGCAGTCTCGTGGATAGGGATGGTCTGTATTTT.